This note documents a single T cell receptor (beta chain) sequence. Its antigen remains unidentified. This sample is part of a study of CD8 T cells in ankylosing spondylitis. The study, taken as a whole, reports: As reported, disease-linked clones showed significant enrichment in matched ankylosing spondylitis synovial fluid. Apparently characteristic of ankylosing spondylitis blood was a TCR beta motif (roughly eight highly homologous variants). Reactive arthritis synovial fluid and blood previously showed some of these motif variants.

5'-RACE, quantitative and with molecular barcodes, yielded the TCR beta libraries. Each CDR3 protein is one row after TCRdb ran MiXCR on the 5' RACE reads. The sample holds about 360,000 distinct CDR3 sequences, 14% to 15% seen once. V was pared by 5 bases and J by 0 bases, with 12 bases between. This CDR3 contains 15 residues. Germline assignment: CDR1 SGHVS and CDR2 FQNEAQ. The chain joins TRBV7-8 to TRBJ2-3, with a weak D call TRBD2 (5 bases). Sequencing was done on a sample of blood, either unsorted or a sorted T cell fraction (not recorded which). This clonotype was obtained from a male donor with ankylosing spondylitis or in good health (not recorded which). CDR3 protein: CASSPAWTSTDTQYF. The CDR3 region has the DNA TGTGCCAGCAGCCCCGCCTGGACTAGCACAGATACGCAGTATTTT.